Given below is one TCR beta chain in context. Using immunoSEQ multiplex PCR, the repertoire was profiled, and TCRdb retains in-frame clones only, with some absent. The sample lists roughly 230,000 clones, more than 75% seen once, with more than 6.5% in the top ten. This entry comes from a study of blood T cell repertoires in COVID-19. The clonotype originates from a woman aged 45-65 years who had been exposed to COVID-19. The source material was PBMCs or T cells enriched from blood (not recorded which).

The CDR3 DNA is TGTGCCAGTAGTGCCGCGGGCGTATACTATGGCTACACCTTC. This gives the protein CASSAAGVYYGYTF. The J gene is TRBJ1-2, the V gene TRBV19; D remains unclear. Germline-derived CDR1 and CDR2 are LNHDA and SQIVND (reference sequence). Trimming removed 5 bases from V and 3 bases from J, with 13 bases in between. This CDR3 spans 14 amino acids.